This is a list of T cell receptor beta chains from one sample in a study of blood T cells in healthy people across ages. TCRdb re-derived calls from the 5' RACE reads in MiXCR, one entry per CDR3 protein. The sample includes 780,000 or so distinct CDR3 sequences, roughly three fifths of them seen just once. Sequencing was carried out using blood. The receptors originated from a middle-aged man in good health. Both conserved end residues are part of each CDR3. A D gene is named only where the DNA matches it firmly. The size entry is marked missing in some rows and otherwise reads once, few, many or a size class.

TRBJ2-5,TRBV6-5,-,few,TGTGCCAGCAGTTACCTCGGGACGAATCAAGAGACCCAGTACTTC,CASSYLGTNQETQYF
TRBJ1-4,TRBV12-3/TRBV12-4,-,few,TGTGCCAGCAGTTTTGGGGGGGGGCGAAGAAGTGAAAAACTGTTTTTT,CASSFGGGRRSEKLFF
TRBJ2-1,TRBV27,TRBD1,-,TGTGCCAGCAGTTCCAGGACAGGGAGTACTTACAATGAGCAGTTCTTC,CASSSRTGSTYNEQFF
TRBJ1-1,TRBV7-6,-,-,TGTGCCAGCAGCTTAGGAACGGTCATGAACACTGAAGCTTTCTTT,CASSLGTVMNTEAFF
TRBJ2-1,TRBV10-3,-,-,TGTGCCATCAGTGGGCAGTACAATGAGCAGTTCTTC,CAISGQYNEQFF
TRBJ1-2,TRBV7-2,-,-,TGTGCCAGCAGCTTAGAGGGGGGGAGGAGCGGCGTTGGAGGCGGCTACACCTTC,CASSLEGGRSGVGGGYTF
TRBJ1-5,TRBV29-1,TRBD1,few,TGCAGCGTTGAAACAGGGGGACAGCCCCAGCATTTT,CSVETGGQPQHF
TRBJ2-5,TRBV7-2,TRBD2,-,TGTGCCAGCAGCTTAGACGAGACTAGCGGGAGGGCATTGGAGACCCGGTACTTC,CASSLDETSGRALETRYF
TRBJ1-2,TRBV27,-,medium-sized,TGTGCCAGCAGTTTCGACGGATCCTATGGCTACACCTTC,CASSFDGSYGYTF
TRBJ1-5,TRBV12-3/TRBV12-4,-,-,TGTGCCAGCAGTCAGCGGGGTTATAGCAATCAGCCCCAGCATTTT,CASSQRGYSNQPQHF